A single sample gave rise to the 4 T cell receptor beta chains below, sequenced in a study of technical replicates of blood from a handful of donors. Profiling relied on immunoSEQ multiplex PCR, and the TCRdb table lists in-frame clones only, not all of them. The table records about 83,000 clones, 85% to 95% of them present only once. Specimen: T cells isolated from PBMCs. The receptors come from a human donor in good health.

The chain joins TRBV19 to TRBJ1-2; 8 bases fit TRBD1. The CDR3 is made up of 15 amino acids. After removal of 2 bases from V and 7 bases from J, the junction contained 9 bases not matched to a gene. CDR1 LNHDA and CDR2 SQIVND come from the germline V gene (reference sequence). The CDR3 nucleotides read TGTGCCAGTAGTATAACGCAGGGGGCTATCGGTGGCTACACCTTC. Translating it yields CASSITQGAIGGYTF.

This rearrangement joins TRBV19 to TRBJ1-1; weak D call: TRBD1 (5 bases). The V and J ends lost 11 bases and 7 bases respectively, with 14 bases between them. Germline CDR1 and CDR2: LNHDA and SQIVND (reference sequence). The CDR3 has 11 residues. The CDR3 loop is CASTGRVEAFF. The DNA for the CDR3 is TGTGCCTCAACGGGCAGGGTTGAAGCTTTCTTT.

The chain links TRBV30 to TRBJ1-1; no clear D. Germline CDR1 GTSNPN, CDR2 SVGIG (reference sequence). The CDR3 loop spans 13 amino acids. The V end lost 0 bases, the J end lost 0 bases, and 5 bases lay between the germline ends. The CDR3 nucleotides read TGTGCCTGGAGTGTGGCAATGAACACTGAAGCTTTCTTT. Residues: CAWSVAMNTEAFF.

The chain recombines TRBV7-6 with TRBJ2-1; D is perhaps TRBD2 (5 bases). V shed 4 bases and J shed 4 bases, with 20 bases lying between them. CDR1 is SGHVS and CDR2 is FNYEAQ in the germline V gene. This CDR3 region has 17 residues. The CDR3 region has the DNA TGTGCCAGCAGCTCCGTCGCGACTATTGCGAAATACAATGAGCAGTTCTTC. The encoded protein is CASSSVATIAKYNEQFF. The whole variable domain, filled in from reference TRBV7-6 and TRBJ2-1, reads GAGVSQSPRYKVTKRGQDVALRCDPISGHVSLYWYRQALGQGPEFLTYFNYEAQQDKSGLPNDRFSAERPEGSISTLTIQRTEQRDSAMYRCASSSVATIAKYNEQFFGPGTRLTVL.